This section outlines one TCR beta chain sequence together with its context. The V gene end was trimmed by 5 bases and the J gene end by 5 bases; junction bases not matched to a gene: 5. Germline lookup yields CDR1 SEHNR and CDR2 FQNEAQ (reference sequence). This CDR3 has 15 amino acids. This entry comes from a study of blood T cell repertoires in COVID-19. Turning to the study itself: There were acute and convalescent COVID-19 samples, and they came from the United States, Italy and Spain. The analysed material was cDNA or gDNA that came from T cells, B-cell-depleted T cells, or PBMCs.

Authors' analysis steps: The authors estimated nucleated cell counts from reference gene primer amplification. Generated by immunoSEQ multiplex PCR, the TCRdb table keeps only in-frame clones and is missing some. The V and J calls and clone size come from that table; D and trimming were worked out from the DNA. In the table there are some 160,000 clones, approximately 90% of which are singletons. The sample comprised peripheral blood. V usage is TRBV7-9 and J usage is TRBJ2-5; 13 bases fit TRBD2. The clonotype comes from a man aged 18 to 30 with COVID-19, enrolled during active disease. CDR3 sequence reads: CASSEGLAGDETQYF. The CDR3 region has the DNA TGTGCCAGCAGCGAAGGACTAGCGGGAGACGAGACCCAGTACTTC.